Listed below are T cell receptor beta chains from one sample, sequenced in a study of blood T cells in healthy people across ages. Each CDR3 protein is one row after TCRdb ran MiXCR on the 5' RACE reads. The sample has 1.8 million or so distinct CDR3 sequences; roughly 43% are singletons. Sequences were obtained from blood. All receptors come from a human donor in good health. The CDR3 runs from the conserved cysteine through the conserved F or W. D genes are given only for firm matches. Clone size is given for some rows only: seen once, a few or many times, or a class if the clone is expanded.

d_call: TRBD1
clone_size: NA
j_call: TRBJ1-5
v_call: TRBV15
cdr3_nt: TGTGCCACCAGCAGCGACAGGGGCTACGGCAATCAGCCCCAGCATTTT
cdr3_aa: CATSSDRGYGNQPQHF

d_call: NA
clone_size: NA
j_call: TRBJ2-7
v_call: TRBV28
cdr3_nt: TGTGCCAACAGTTTTTGGCAGGCCCTTGGCCTTTACGAGCAGTACTTC
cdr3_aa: CANSFWQALGLYEQYF

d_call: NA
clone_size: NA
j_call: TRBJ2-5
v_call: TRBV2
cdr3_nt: TGTGCCAGCAGTGGAACTAACTCTCCGGGGGCCCAGTACTTC
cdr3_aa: CASSGTNSPGAQYF

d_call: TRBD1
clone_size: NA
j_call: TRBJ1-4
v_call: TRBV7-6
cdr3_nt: TGTGCCAGCAGCTCCCGACAGGGGTTGAGTGAAAAACTGTTTTTT
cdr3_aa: CASSSRQGLSEKLFF

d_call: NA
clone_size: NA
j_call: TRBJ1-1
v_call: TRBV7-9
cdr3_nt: TGTGCCAGCAATAAGTATAGGAACACTGAAGCTTTCTTT
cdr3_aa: CASNKYRNTEAFF

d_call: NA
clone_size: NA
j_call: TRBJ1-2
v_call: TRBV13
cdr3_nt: TGTGCCAGCAGCTTAGGCCGCCTCGTTAGGTTCTATGGCTACACCTTC
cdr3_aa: CASSLGRLVRFYGYTF

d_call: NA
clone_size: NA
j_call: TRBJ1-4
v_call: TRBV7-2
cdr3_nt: TGTGCCAGCAGCCCCATGGGAATAGGCCAGTGGCACATGGCGGAAGTGTTTTTT
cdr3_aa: CASSPMGIGQWHMAEVFF

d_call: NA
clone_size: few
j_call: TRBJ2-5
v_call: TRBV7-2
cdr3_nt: TGTGCCAGCAGCCACGGGTCTAGGACCCAGTACTTC
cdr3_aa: CASSHGSRTQYF

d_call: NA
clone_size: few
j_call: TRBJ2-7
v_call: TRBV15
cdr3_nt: TGTGCCACCAGCCCAAGCTGGCTATCCTACGAGCAGTACTTC
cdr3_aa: CATSPSWLSYEQYF

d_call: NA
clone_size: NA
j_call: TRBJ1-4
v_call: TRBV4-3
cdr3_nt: TGCGCCAGCAGCCAATCCCGGGCTAATGAAAAACTGTTTTTT
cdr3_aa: CASSQSRANEKLFF

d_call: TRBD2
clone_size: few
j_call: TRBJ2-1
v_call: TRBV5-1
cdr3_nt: TGCGCCAGCAGCTGGGGACTAGCGGGGGACCCCTACAATGAGCAGTTCTTC
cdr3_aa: CASSWGLAGDPYNEQFF

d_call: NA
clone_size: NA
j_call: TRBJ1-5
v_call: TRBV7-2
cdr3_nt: TGTGCCAGCAGTTTACAGAGTAGCAATCAGCCCCAGCATTTT
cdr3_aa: CASSLQSSNQPQHF

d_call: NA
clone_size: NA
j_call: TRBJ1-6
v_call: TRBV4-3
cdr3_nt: TGCGCCAGCAGCCAAGATCCCGTGCTAAGAAATTCACCCCTCCACTTT
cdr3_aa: CASSQDPVLRNSPLHF

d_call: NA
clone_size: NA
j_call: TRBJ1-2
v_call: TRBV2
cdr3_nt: TGTGCCAGCAGTGAAGAAGTCCGCGTTCGCTATGGCTACACCTTC
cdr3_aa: CASSEEVRVRYGYTF

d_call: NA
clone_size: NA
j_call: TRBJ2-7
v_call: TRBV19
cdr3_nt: TGTGCCAGTACCCGCGGGACAAGGGGAAGCTACGAGCAGTACTTC
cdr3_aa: CASTRGTRGSYEQYF

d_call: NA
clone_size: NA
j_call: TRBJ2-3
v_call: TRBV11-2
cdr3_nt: TGTGCCAGCAGCTTAGAAGGCGGGGCTCTCCAAGATACGCAGTATTTT
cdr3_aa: CASSLEGGALQDTQYF

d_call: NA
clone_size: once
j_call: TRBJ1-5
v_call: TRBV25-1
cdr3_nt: TGTGCCAGCCGAAGCTCCGAGGGGCAGCCCCAGCATTTT
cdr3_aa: CASRSSEGQPQHF

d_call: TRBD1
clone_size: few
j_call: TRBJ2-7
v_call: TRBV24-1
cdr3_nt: TGTGCCACCAGTGACAGCACACAGACAGGGAGCGAGCAGTACTTC
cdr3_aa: CATSDSTQTGSEQYF

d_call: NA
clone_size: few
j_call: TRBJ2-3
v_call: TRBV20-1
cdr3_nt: TGCAGTGCTAGCCTGAACGCATTCACAGATACGCAGTATTTT
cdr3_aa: CSASLNAFTDTQYF

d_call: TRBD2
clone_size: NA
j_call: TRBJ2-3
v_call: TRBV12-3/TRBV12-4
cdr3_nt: TGTGCCAGCAGCCGCCCCCGGGGGGGGAAAGATACGCAGTATTTT
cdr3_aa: CASSRPRGGKDTQYF

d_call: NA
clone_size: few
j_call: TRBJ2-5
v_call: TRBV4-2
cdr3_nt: TGTGCCAGCAGCCAAGTGAGTAGAGGGCAAGATACCCAGTACTTC
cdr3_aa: CASSQVSRGQDTQYF

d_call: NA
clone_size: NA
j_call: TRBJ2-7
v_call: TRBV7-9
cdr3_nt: TGTGCCAGCAGTAAAGAGGGAACCTACGAGCAGTACTTC
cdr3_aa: CASSKEGTYEQYF

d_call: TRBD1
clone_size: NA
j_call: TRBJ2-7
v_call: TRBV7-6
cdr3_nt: TGTGCCAGCAGCTTAACCGGGACAGGTTACTACAAGCAGTACTTC
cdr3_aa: CASSLTGTGYYKQYF

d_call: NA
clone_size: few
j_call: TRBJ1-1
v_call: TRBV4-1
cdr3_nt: TGCGCCAGCAGCCAAGTCCCTACGGGGAACACTGAAGCTTTCTTT
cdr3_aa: CASSQVPTGNTEAFF

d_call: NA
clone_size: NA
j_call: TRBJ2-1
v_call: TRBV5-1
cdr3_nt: TGCGCCAGCAGCTTGGGGGCCCTAGGGTCCTACAATGAGCAGTTCTTC
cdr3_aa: CASSLGALGSYNEQFF

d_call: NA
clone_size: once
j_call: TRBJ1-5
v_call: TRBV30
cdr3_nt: TGTGCCTGGAGTGTACAGGTTAATCAGCCCCAGCATTTT
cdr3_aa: CAWSVQVNQPQHF

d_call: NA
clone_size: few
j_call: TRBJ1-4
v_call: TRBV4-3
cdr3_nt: TGCGCCAGCAGCCCCACCGGACAGAATGAAAAACTGTTTTTT
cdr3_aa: CASSPTGQNEKLFF

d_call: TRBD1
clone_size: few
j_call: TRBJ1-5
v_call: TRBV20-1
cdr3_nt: TGCAGTGCTACCTTCGGACAGGCAACTAATCAGCCCCAGCATTTT
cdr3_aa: CSATFGQATNQPQHF

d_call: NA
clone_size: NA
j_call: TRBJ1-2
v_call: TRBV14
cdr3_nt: TGTGCCAGCAGCCAAGGAATGAACTATGGCTACACCTTC
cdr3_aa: CASSQGMNYGYTF

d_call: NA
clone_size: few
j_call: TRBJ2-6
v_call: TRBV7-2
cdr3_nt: TGTGCCAGCAGCTTAGGGGGCCCGAACTCTGGGGCCAACGTCCTGACTTTC
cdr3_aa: CASSLGGPNSGANVLTF

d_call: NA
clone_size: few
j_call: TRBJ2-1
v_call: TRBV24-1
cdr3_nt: TGTGCCACCAGTGATTATGCGGGGTCAATGAACAATGAGCAGTTCTTC
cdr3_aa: CATSDYAGSMNNEQFF

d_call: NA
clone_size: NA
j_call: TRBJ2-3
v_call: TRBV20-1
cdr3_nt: TGCAGTGCTACCGACTCTCAGCCCCCAGATACGCAGTATTTT
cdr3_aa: CSATDSQPPDTQYF

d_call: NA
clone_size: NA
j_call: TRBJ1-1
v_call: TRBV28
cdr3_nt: TGTGCCAGCAATACCCAAGCCACAGGGTACACTGAAGCTTTCTTT
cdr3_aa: CASNTQATGYTEAFF

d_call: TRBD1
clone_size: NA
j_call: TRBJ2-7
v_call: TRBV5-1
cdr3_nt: TGCGCCAGCAGCTCGACAGGGTCCGGCGAGCAGTACTTC
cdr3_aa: CASSSTGSGEQYF

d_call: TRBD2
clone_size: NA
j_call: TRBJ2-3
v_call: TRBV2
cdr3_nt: TGTGCCGGAACTAGCGGGGGGGTTTTTGAAGATACGCAGTATTTT
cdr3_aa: CAGTSGGVFEDTQYF

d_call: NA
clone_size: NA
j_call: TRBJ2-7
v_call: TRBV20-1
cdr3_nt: TGCAGTGCTAGCTACGGACCCTACGAGCAGTACTTC
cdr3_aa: CSASYGPYEQYF

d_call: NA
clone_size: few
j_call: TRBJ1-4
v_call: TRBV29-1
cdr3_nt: TGCAGCGTTGCCCTACCCAAGGAAAAACTGTTTTTT
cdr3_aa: CSVALPKEKLFF

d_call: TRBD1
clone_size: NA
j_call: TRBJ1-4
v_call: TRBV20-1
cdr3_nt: TGCAGTGCTACTGGACAGGGAGAAAAACTGTTTTTT
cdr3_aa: CSATGQGEKLFF

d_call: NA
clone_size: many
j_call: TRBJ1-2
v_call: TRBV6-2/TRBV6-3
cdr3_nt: TGTGCCAGCAGTTACCGGGACAACTATGGCTACACCTTC
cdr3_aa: CASSYRDNYGYTF

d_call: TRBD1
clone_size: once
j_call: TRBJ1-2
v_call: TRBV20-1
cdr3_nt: TGCAGTGCTACCCCAAGTTCAGGGGGTTCGGGCTACACCTTC
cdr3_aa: CSATPSSGGSGYTF

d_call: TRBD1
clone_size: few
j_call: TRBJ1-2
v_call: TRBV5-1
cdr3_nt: TGCGCCAGCAGCGCTTCGACAGGGTTGAGAGGCTACACCTTC
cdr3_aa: CASSASTGLRGYTF

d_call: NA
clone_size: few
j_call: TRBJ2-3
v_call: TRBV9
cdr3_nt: TGTGCCAGCAGCGTAGCCACAGGGATCGTCACAGATACGCAGTATTTT
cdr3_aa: CASSVATGIVTDTQYF

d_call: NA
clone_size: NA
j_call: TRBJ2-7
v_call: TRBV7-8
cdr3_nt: TGTGCCAGCAGGCCTAACGGGGATGAGCAGTACTTC
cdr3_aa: CASRPNGDEQYF